These 21 T cell receptor beta chains originate from one sample sequenced in a study of OX40 agonist ivuxolimab in advanced cancers. Here immunoSEQ multiplex PCR was the method, and the copy in TCRdb shows in-frame clones only, minus some. The table shows 65,000 to 85,000 clones, with about nine tenths occurring only once. Here the sequenced sample was CD4+ or CD8+ T cells sorted from blood, taken in a trial of the OX40 agonist ivuxolimab. All receptors come from an adult with an advanced solid tumor such as melanoma, head and neck, liver or kidney cancer.

This chain joins TRBV6-6 and TRBJ2-3; a weak D match, TRBD2 (6 bases). V was shortened by 6 bases and J by 1 base, with 11 bases between the two germline ends. The CDR3 loop spans 14 amino acids. Germline values: CDR1 MNHNY, CDR2 SVGAGI (reference sequence). CDR3 coding DNA: TGTGCCAGCAGAGACTGGGGGGGCACAGATACGCAGTATTTT. It codes for CASRDWGGTDTQYF.

This sequence joins TRBV6-1 and TRBJ1-1, with D perhaps TRBD1 (5 bases). CDR3 length: 14 amino acids. Per germline, CDR1 MNHNS and CDR2 SASEGT. V lost 4 bases, J lost 0 bases, and 9 bases lay in between. DNA for the CDR3: TGTGCCAGCAGTGGTTGGGGGGTGAACACTGAAGCTTTCTTT. It translates to CASSGWGVNTEAFF.

The rearrangement links TRBV14 to TRBJ2-4, with D perhaps being TRBD1 or TRBD2 (6 bases each). Germline V gene data show CDR1 as SGHDN and CDR2 as FVKESK. The ends were cut back, 4 bases at V and 0 bases at J, with 13 bases in the middle. The CDR3 runs 16 residues. CDR3 sequence reads: CASSPGAGIAKNIQYF. The DNA for the CDR3 is TGTGCCAGCAGCCCGGGGGCTGGGATAGCCAAAAACATTCAGTACTTC.

This clone appeared a single time. The gene calls are TRBV5-1 and TRBJ2-1; D perhaps matches TRBD2 (5 bases). Germline-derived CDR1 and CDR2 are SGHRS and YFSETQ. The CDR3 is 15 amino acids. With 4 bases removed from V and 0 bases from J, the gap between germline ends came to 11 bases. DNA for the CDR3: TGCGCCAGCAGCCGAGACTACAGCTCCTACAATGAGCAGTTCTTC. Encoded protein: CASSRDYSSYNEQFF.

The CDR3 DNA is TGTGCCAGCAGTTTAGCGGGGGGTGGCACAGATACGCAGTATTTT. The encoded protein is CASSLAGGGTDTQYF. This rearrangement joins TRBV6-1 to TRBJ2-3; 10 nucleotides agree with TRBD2. The germline gives CDR1 MNHNS, CDR2 SASEGT. V was pared by 5 bases and J by 1 base, with 3 bases of the junction left unmatched. The CDR3 has 15 amino acids.

The chain joins TRBV7-8 to TRBJ1-1, with D possibly matching TRBD1 (5 bases). Germline V gene sequence: CDR1 SGHVS, CDR2 FQNEAQ. V was shortened by 0 bases and J by 1 base, with 9 bases between the two germline ends. The CDR3 runs to 15 residues. CDR3 loop: CASSLAPGRNTEAFF. The CDR3 region has the DNA TGTGCCAGCAGCTTAGCGCCGGGACGGAACACTGAAGCTTTCTTT.

The chain employs TRBV4-2 and TRBJ1-2, with D uncertain. CDR1 and CDR2 (germline): LGHNA, YNFKEQ. The CDR3 loop spans 17 amino acids. The V and J ends lost 0 bases and 2 bases respectively, with 16 bases between them. The DNA of the CDR3 is TGTGCCAGCAGCCAAGATTTGGTAGGGAGTCAGAACTATGGCTACACCTTC. This sequence encodes CASSQDLVGSQNYGYTF.

V usage is TRBV7-2 and J usage is TRBJ1-5; no clear D gene. From germline, CDR1 is SGHTA and CDR2 FQGNSA. This CDR3 has 12 amino acids. V lost 1 base to trimming and J lost 4 bases, with 2 bases between them. The CDR3 loop is CASSLDNQPQHF. CDR3 sequence (DNA): TGTGCCAGCAGCTTAGATAATCAGCCCCAGCATTTT. Together with reference TRBV7-2 and TRBJ1-5, the CDR3 gives the full variable domain: GAGVSQSPSNKVTEKGKDVELRCDPISGHTALYWYRQSLGQGLEFLIYFQGNSAPDKSGLPSDRFSAERTGGSVSTLTIQRTQQEDSAVYLCASSLDNQPQHFGDGTRLSIL.

A word on this clone: The sample holds other DNA sequences that translate to the same CDR3. J is TRBJ1-6 and V is TRBV11-2, with D uncertain. The germline CDR1 and CDR2 sequences are SGHAT and FQNNGV. V was pared by 5 bases and J by 7 bases, with 9 bases between. The CDR3 is 13 residues long. DNA for the CDR3: TGTGCCAGCAGCGACCGGACGAATTCACCCCTCCACTTT. Amino acids: CASSDRTNSPLHF.

The chain uses TRBV25-1 and TRBJ1-2; perhaps TRBD1 as D (5 bases). The germline CDR1 and CDR2 sequences are MGHDK and SYGVNS. The CDR3 length is 12 residues. With 6 bases removed from V and 8 bases from J, the gap between germline ends came to 13 bases. The CDR3 DNA sequence: TGTGCCAGCAGGGAAGGGGCCAGGGGCTACACCTTC. Its translation is CASREGARGYTF.

This chain connects TRBV6-6 to TRBJ2-7, with D possibly being TRBD1 (6 bases). Trimming pared 6 bases from V and 3 bases from J, leaving 12 bases between. This CDR3 spans 13 amino acids. The germline V gene has CDR1 MNHNY and CDR2 SVGAGI (reference sequence). The CDR3 bases are TGTGCCAGCAGCCAGATACAGGGCTACGAGCAGTACTTC. This sequence encodes CASSQIQGYEQYF.

V usage is TRBV11-2 and J usage is TRBJ2-3; tentative D call: TRBD1 (6 bases). The CDR3 consists of 15 residues. Germline V gene data show CDR1 as SGHAT and CDR2 as FQNNGV. Trimming left V 2 bases short and J 2 bases short, with 11 bases between. CDR3 nucleotides: TGTGCCAGCAGCTTAAGGGGGACCGACACAGATACGCAGTATTTT. Translated: CASSLRGTDTDTQYF.

This clone has more than one count but fewer than ten. Here the CDR3 reads CASSRGDRDSYEQYF. CDR3 nucleotides: TGCGCCAGCAGCCGCGGGGACAGGGATAGCTACGAGCAGTACTTC. The chain couples TRBV5-1 to TRBJ2-7, with TRBD1 matching 9 bases. The CDR3 is made up of 15 amino acids. Germline V gene data show CDR1 as SGHRS and CDR2 as YFSETQ. V was pared by 4 bases and J by 3 bases, with 8 bases of the junction left unmatched.

About this clone itself: Other DNA sequences of this sample code for an identical CDR3. V is TRBV2 and J is TRBJ2-7, with a weak D call TRBD2 (6 bases). The CDR3 is 13 amino acids. V shed 4 bases and J shed 3 bases, with 10 bases lying between them. The germline CDR1 and CDR2 sequences are SNHLY and FYNNEI. Written as DNA, the CDR3 is TGTGCCAGCAGTGTTTTGCGGGACTACGAGCAGTACTTC. As protein: CASSVLRDYEQYF.

V usage is TRBV27 and J usage is TRBJ1-5, with D possibly being TRBD1 (5 bases). Germline CDR1 MNHEY, CDR2 SMNVEV (reference sequence). This CDR3 is 15 amino acids long. The V gene lost 5 bases and the J gene lost 0 bases, with 11 bases spanning the gap. CDR3 in amino acids: CASSPWDGSNQPQHF. CDR3 nucleotide sequence: TGTGCCAGCAGTCCTTGGGACGGTAGCAATCAGCCCCAGCATTTT.

This chain uses TRBV5-1 with TRBJ2-4; weak D call: TRBD1 (5 bases). Deletions cut 2 bases from V and 8 bases from J, with 14 bases between. The CDR3 totals 14 residues. Per germline, CDR1 SGHRS and CDR2 YFSETQ. Written as DNA, the CDR3 is TGCGCCAGCAGCTTTGGCAGGGAAGTAGACATTCAGTACTTC. Residues: CASSFGREVDIQYF. The full variable domain, in which reference TRBV5-1 and TRBJ2-4 provide the parts outside the CDR3, is KAGVTQTPRYLIKTRGQQVTLSCSPISGHRSVSWYQQTPGQGLQFLFEYFSETQRNKGNFPGRFSGRQFSNSRSEMNVSTLELGDSALYLCASSFGREVDIQYFGAGTRLSVL.

This chain connects TRBV4-1 to TRBJ2-3; D may be TRBD1 (6 bases). Between the trimmed V and J ends, which lost 4 bases and 0 bases, there was a span of 11 bases. This CDR3 has 15 residues. Germline CDR1 MGHRA, CDR2 YSYEKL. The CDR3 region has the DNA TGCGCCAGCAGCCTTCTTGGGGGCAGCACAGATACGCAGTATTTT. Translating it yields CASSLLGGSTDTQYF.

The V and J genes are TRBV10-3 and TRBJ2-3; D unclear. The CDR3 covers 11 residues. Germline V gene data show CDR1 as ENHRY and CDR2 as SYGVKD. V lost 6 bases, J lost 5 bases, and 6 bases lay in between. The CDR3, as DNA: TGTGCCATCAGGGCTGGAGATACGCAGTATTTT. Translation: CAIRAGDTQYF.

This chain links TRBV6-1 with TRBJ2-2; no firm D call. Looked up from germline, CDR1 is MNHNS and CDR2 is SASEGT. The CDR3 length is 14 residues. The V end was cut by 6 bases, the J end by 4 bases, with 12 bases between. CDR3 residues: CASRVEQSTGELFF. CDR3 coding DNA: TGTGCCAGCAGAGTGGAACAGTCCACCGGGGAGCTGTTTTTT.

The table lists this clone with a few counts. The V gene is TRBV10-2, the J gene TRBJ1-2; TRBD1 is a possible D gene (5 bases). Trimming removed 4 bases at V and 11 bases at J, with 14 bases between. Per the germline V gene, CDR1 is WSHSY and CDR2 is SAAADI. The CDR3 consists of 12 residues. This CDR3 reads CASSAGGGTYTF. The DNA for the CDR3 is TGCGCCAGCAGTGCCGGTGGGGGGACGTACACCTTC.

On this clone itself: This sample includes further DNA sequences coding for the same CDR3. CDR3 amino acids: CASSMGRGAYEQYF. In nucleotides, the CDR3 is TGTGCCAGTAGTATGGGTCGCGGAGCCTACGAGCAGTACTTC. This sequence joins TRBV19 and TRBJ2-7, with no clear D. V lost 3 bases and J lost 2, with 11 bases in between. The length of the CDR3 is 14 residues. CDR1 and CDR2 (germline): LNHDA, SQIVND (reference sequence).